One and the same sample provided the 24 T cell receptor beta chains below, sequenced in a study of blood T cell repertoires in COVID-19. The assay was immunoSEQ multiplex PCR, and TCRdb's table has in-frame clones only and misses some. The table includes 45,000 or so clones, around 90% detected once. The material sequenced was peripheral blood. The receptors were sampled from a man older than 75 with acute or convalescent COVID-19.

V usage is TRBV5-1 and J usage is TRBJ2-5, with 9 bases matching TRBD1. This CDR3 has 14 residues. With 3 bases clipped from V and 5 bases from J, the junction kept 5 bases outside the gene matches. The germline V gene encodes CDR1 SGHRS and CDR2 YFSETQ. CDR3 protein: CASSYKGQGETQYF. CDR3 sequence (DNA): TGCGCCAGCAGCTACAAAGGACAGGGGGAGACCCAGTACTTC.

The chain links TRBV29-1 to TRBJ1-1; D possibly corresponds to TRBD1 (5 bases). CDR1 and CDR2 from the germline V gene are SQVTM and ANQGSEA. The CDR3 length is 14 residues. With 4 bases removed from V and 3 bases from J, the gap between germline ends came to 15 bases. The CDR3, as DNA: TGCAGCGTTGTAGGAACAGGCCTGGACACTGAAGCTTTCTTT. Protein: CSVVGTGLDTEAFF.

This clone is a singleton in its sample. The rearrangement joins TRBV7-7 to TRBJ2-5; 11 nucleotides line up with TRBD1. From germline, CDR1 is SSHAT and CDR2 FNYEAQ (reference sequence). The length of the CDR3 is 15 residues. V shed 5 bases and J 4 bases; nucleotides not matched to a gene: 6. CDR3 protein: CASSMGQGGGETQYF. The CDR3 bases are TGTGCCAGCAGCATGGGACAGGGGGGCGGAGAGACCCAGTACTTC.

CDR3 bases: TGTGCCAGCTCACCGCGGACAGGGGGCGGTCGGCCCATGAACACTGAAGCTTTCTTT. Protein sequence: CASSPRTGGGRPMNTEAFF. The chain joins TRBV18 to TRBJ1-1; 11 nucleotides agree with TRBD1. This CDR3 has 19 amino acids. J was trimmed by 0 bases and V by 3 bases; bases with no gene match: 12. Germline lookup yields CDR1 KGHSH and CDR2 LQKENI.

The V call is TRBV19, the J call TRBJ1-4; the match to TRBD1 covers 7 bases. CDR1 LNHDA and CDR2 SQIVND come from the germline V gene (reference sequence). This CDR3 region has 15 residues. Trimming at V came to 10 bases and at J to 3 bases, leaving 11 bases not matched to a gene. CDR3 sequence: CATRLGGASNEKLFF. For the CDR3, the DNA is TGTGCCACCCGCCTAGGGGGCGCGTCTAATGAAAAACTGTTTTTT.

The CDR3: CAWNQGPVVYGYTF. DNA of the CDR3: TGTGCCTGGAATCAGGGCCCAGTGGTCTATGGCTACACCTTC. The chain is built from TRBV30 and TRBJ1-2; possibly TRBD1 for D (5 bases). The CDR3 loop spans 14 amino acids. The germline CDR1 and CDR2 sequences are GTSNPN and SVGIG (reference sequence). Trimming took off 4 bases at V and 4 bases at J, with 16 bases between the two ends. Supplemented by reference TRBV30 and TRBJ1-2, the full variable domain reads SQTIHQWPATLVQPVGSPLSLECTVEGTSNPNLYWYRQAAGRGLQLLFYSVGIGQISSEVPQNLSASRPQDRQFILSSKKLLLSDSGFYLCAWNQGPVVYGYTFGSGTRLTVV.

The V and J genes are TRBV2 and TRBJ2-7, with 7 bases identical to TRBD1. This CDR3 region has 14 residues. Looked up from germline, CDR1 is SNHLY and CDR2 is FYNNEI. J was trimmed by 6 bases and V by 7 bases; bases with no gene match: 12. This chain's CDR3 is CASIPGTVVAEQYF. The CDR3 nucleotides read TGTGCCAGCATCCCCGGGACAGTTGTGGCCGAGCAGTACTTC.

The V call is TRBV6-5, the J call TRBJ1-5, with 11 positions matching TRBD1. There are 14 residues in the CDR3. Germline trimming cut 8 bases from V and 6 bases from J; bases unmatched to any gene: 6. CDR1 and CDR2 from the germline V gene are MNHEY and SVGAGI. CDR3 in amino acids: CASGRTGGGQPQHF. In nucleotides, the CDR3 is TGTGCCAGCGGAAGGACAGGGGGCGGTCAGCCCCAGCATTTT.

V and J are TRBV6-1 and TRBJ1-2; 10 nucleotides agree with TRBD1. The V and J ends lost 3 bases and 2 bases, in that order; junction bases with no gene match: 0. The V gene's germline CDR1 is MNHNS and CDR2 SASEGT. This CDR3 contains 14 residues. The CDR3 protein is CASSEDRGNYGYTF. CDR3 nucleotide sequence: TGTGCCAGCAGTGAGGACAGGGGGAACTATGGCTACACCTTC.

The chain recombines TRBV29-1 with TRBJ1-1; 8 nucleotides line up with TRBD1. CDR3 length: 16 amino acids. Germline V gene sequence: CDR1 SQVTM, CDR2 ANQGSEA. After removal of 4 bases from V and 0 bases from J, the junction contained 10 bases not matched to a gene. The CDR3 bases are TGCAGCGTTGTTCTCTCCGGGACAGGTTTGAACACTGAAGCTTTCTTT. This gives the protein CSVVLSGTGLNTEAFF.

The genes are TRBV2 and TRBJ2-7; the D gene is possibly TRBD2 (6 bases). The CDR3 consists of 12 residues. Trimming pared 4 bases from V and 12 bases from J, leaving 16 bases between. Germline V CDR1 and CDR2: SNHLY, FYNNEI. CDR3 nucleotides: TGTGCCAGCAGTGGTCCGCTAGGGGAGGCGTACTTC. Protein: CASSGPLGEAYF.

The chain carries TRBV20-1 and TRBJ2-5; D gene uncertain. The V gene lost 6 bases and the J gene lost 2 bases, with 7 bases spanning the gap. CDR3 length: 11 residues. Germline V gene data show CDR1 as DFQATT and CDR2 as SNEGSKA (reference sequence). The CDR3 nucleotides read TGCAGTGCGGGCAGGCAAGAGACCCAGTACTTC. It specifies CSAGRQETQYF.

This rearrangement joins TRBV29-1 to TRBJ2-6; TRBD1 matches at 8 bases. This CDR3 has 16 amino acids. The J segment lost 0 bases and the V segment lost 4 bases, leaving 5 bases of the junction unmatched. Germline V gene data show CDR1 as SQVTM and CDR2 as ANQGSEA. CDR3 DNA: TGCAGCGTTGTGGGACAGGTGTTCTCTGGGGCCAACGTCCTGACTTTC. Translation gives CSVVGQVFSGANVLTF.

The chain is built from TRBV27 and TRBJ2-2; 7 nucleotides match TRBD1. The CDR3 spans 12 residues. The germline V gene encodes CDR1 MNHEY and CDR2 SMNVEV (reference sequence). V shed 8 bases, J shed 7 bases, and the junction held 4 bases outside the gene matches. The CDR3 sequence: CASGWTGGELFF. The CDR3 coding sequence is TGTGCCAGCGGTTGGACAGGCGGGGAGCTGTTTTTT.

A few counts support this clone. This chain connects TRBV27 to TRBJ1-2; 8 nucleotides line up with TRBD1. CDR3 length: 15 residues. Per the germline V gene, CDR1 is MNHEY and CDR2 is SMNVEV (reference sequence). After removal of 4 bases from V and 5 bases from J, the junction contained 9 bases not matched to a gene. For the CDR3, the DNA is TGTGCCAGCAGTTCCGGACAGGGCTTTTTGTATGGCTACACCTTC. Its translation is CASSSGQGFLYGYTF.

The gene calls are TRBV18 and TRBJ1-2, with TRBD1 identical over 8 bases. This CDR3 contains 15 residues. V lost 1 base and J lost 2; bases outside the gene matches: 3. The germline CDR1 and CDR2 sequences are KGHSH and LQKENI. CDR3 protein: CASSPRTGLNYGYTF. For the CDR3, the DNA is TGTGCCAGCTCACCACGGACAGGGCTAAACTATGGCTACACCTTC.

The CDR3 coding sequence is TGTGCCAGCAGCTTAGCGCAGGGACAGGGAGGAGAGACCCAGTACTTC. Protein product: CASSLAQGQGGETQYF. This rearrangement joins TRBV7-9 to TRBJ2-5; TRBD1 agrees at 9 bases. In germline, CDR1 is SEHNR, CDR2 FQNEAQ (reference sequence). J lost 4 bases, V lost 0 bases, and 6 bases had no gene match. The CDR3 extends over 16 amino acids.

In nucleotides, the CDR3 is TGTGCCAGCAGTCCACAGCCCCTATCTGATCAGCCCCAGCATTTT. Amino acid sequence: CASSPQPLSDQPQHF. J is TRBJ1-5 and V is TRBV5-8; D is ambiguous. CDR1 is SGHTS and CDR2 is YDEGEE in the germline V gene. The V gene lost 5 bases and the J gene lost 5 bases, with 17 bases spanning the gap. The CDR3 is 15 amino acids.

This clone has only one observation. The chain employs TRBV5-1 and TRBJ1-6; D might be TRBD1 (6 bases). V shed 1 base and J shed 0 bases, with 11 bases lying between them. Germline V gene lookup returns CDR1 SGHRS and CDR2 YFSETQ. The CDR3 has 17 amino acids. This chain's CDR3 is CASSLQGLGSYNSPLHF. The CDR3 DNA is TGCGCCAGCAGCTTGCAGGGGCTAGGCTCCTATAATTCACCCCTCCACTTT.

This clone was found once. V usage is TRBV11-2 and J usage is TRBJ1-1; TRBD1 is a possible D gene (6 bases). The CDR3 consists of 14 residues. V lost 3 bases and J lost 4, with 12 bases in between. Germline assignment: CDR1 SGHAT and CDR2 FQNNGV. The CDR3 bases are TGTGCCAGCAGCTTGACAGGCCGGACCACTGAAGCTTTCTTT. Its protein is CASSLTGRTTEAFF. The whole variable domain, filled in from reference TRBV11-2 and TRBJ1-1, reads EAGVAQSPRYKIIEKRQSVAFWCNPISGHATLYWYQQILGQGPKLLIQFQNNGVVDDSQLPKDRFSAERLKGVDSTLKIQPAKLEDSAVYLCASSLTGRTTEAFFGQGTRLTVV.

This clone has a single count. The CDR3 here is CSVDPSDRAINEQFF. CDR3 DNA: TGCAGCGTTGACCCCTCCGACAGGGCTATCAATGAGCAGTTCTTC. This chain uses TRBV29-1 with TRBJ2-1, with 7 bases lining up with TRBD1. Germline-derived CDR1 and CDR2 are SQVTM and ANQGSEA. This CDR3 has 15 residues. V shed 3 bases, J shed 6 bases, and the junction held 11 bases outside the gene matches.

The gene calls are TRBV2 and TRBJ1-2; 7 bases align to TRBD1. From germline, CDR1 is SNHLY and CDR2 FYNNEI. Unmatched junction bases numbered 8, after V lost 6 bases and J lost 7 bases. CDR3 length: 13 residues. This chain's CDR3 is CASRETGWGGYTF. The CDR3 DNA reads TGTGCCAGCAGAGAGACAGGGTGGGGTGGCTACACCTTC.

The rearrangement joins TRBV20-1 to TRBJ2-1, with D possibly matching TRBD2 (6 bases). Germline V lookup: CDR1 DFQATT, CDR2 SNEGSKA (reference sequence). The CDR3 contains 14 residues. The ends were cut back, 3 bases at V and 0 bases at J, with 9 bases in the middle. The CDR3: CSASGSGSYNEQFF. CDR3 nucleotides: TGCAGTGCTAGTGGTAGCGGCTCCTACAATGAGCAGTTCTTC.

The rearrangement joins TRBV7-8 to TRBJ2-1; 11 bases match TRBD2. After removal of 0 bases from V and 5 bases from J, the junction contained 3 bases not matched to a gene. CDR3 size: 16 residues. CDR1 SGHVS and CDR2 FQNEAQ come from the germline V gene. CDR3 sequence reads: CASSLARLAGNNEQFF. The CDR3 nucleotides read TGTGCCAGCAGCTTAGCACGACTAGCGGGGAACAATGAGCAGTTCTTC.